These T cell receptor beta chains were read from a single sample in a study of T cell changes during pregnancy in multiple sclerosis. Produced via immunoSEQ multiplex PCR; TCRdb's table is partial and in-frame only. The table has 65,000 or so clones, 90% seen once; the top ten hold more than 2%. The starting material was peripheral blood, obtained in the second trimester of pregnancy. The source is a female donor in good health, enrolled as a control in a pregnancy study. Each CDR3 is given with its conserved first and last residue. Where a row states a size, it is once, few, many or the class of an expanded clone; other rows omit it.

j_call,clone_size,v_call,cdr3_aa
TRBJ2-5,once,TRBV7-3,CASSLSGHAGETQYF
TRBJ1-2,.,TRBV7-2,CASSLGGQGARGYTF
TRBJ2-1,.,TRBV15,CATSSRDLDNEQFF
TRBJ2-7,.,TRBV6-5,CASSTDRGAYEQYF
TRBJ1-5,.,TRBV30,CAWSETLRGNQPQHF
TRBJ2-2,.,TRBV2,CASSERRDRGNTGELFF
TRBJ2-2,.,TRBV19,CASSRRLGGEGTGELFF
TRBJ1-1,.,TRBV5-8,CASSLRRESYF
TRBJ2-7,.,TRBV11-3,CASSLEGREQYF
TRBJ1-5,.,TRBV5-8,CASSPGDHQPQHF
TRBJ1-1,.,TRBV30,CAWSVKQGKGSTEAFF
TRBJ2-1,once,TRBV7-8,CASSLGPRGAANEQFF
TRBJ1-2,.,TRBV5-4,CASSLLKRGDGYTF
TRBJ2-7,.,TRBV28,CASSSGLELEQYF
TRBJ1-5,.,TRBV7-8,CASSLRAGARDQPQHF
TRBJ1-2,once,TRBV9,CASSVGGRGSSGYTF
TRBJ2-7,.,TRBV6-5,CASSYSTGWNYEQYF
TRBJ1-4,.,TRBV19,CASSIDPWGEANEKLFF
TRBJ1-2,.,TRBV5-1,CASSLKGQGYGYTF
TRBJ1-2,once,TRBV4-1,CASSHGAGANYGYTF
TRBJ2-6,.,TRBV19,CASSTPRSGANVLTF
TRBJ2-3,.,TRBV28,CASTSADTQYF
TRBJ1-1,.,TRBV6-1,CASSEISVMNTEAFF
TRBJ1-4,.,TRBV28,CASSFLQGFDEKLFF
TRBJ1-5,.,TRBV27,CASSWTASNQPQHF
TRBJ2-7,.,TRBV9,CASSPRAGFSYEQYF
TRBJ1-2,once,TRBV19,CASSIDRGRVGYTF
TRBJ2-1,.,TRBV19,CASTSLTGTRYNEQFF
TRBJ1-2,.,TRBV30,CAWNIATGIYGYTF
TRBJ1-1,.,TRBV5-6,CASSLEARTIMNTEAFF
TRBJ2-1,.,TRBV6-4,CATTICTHPNEQFF